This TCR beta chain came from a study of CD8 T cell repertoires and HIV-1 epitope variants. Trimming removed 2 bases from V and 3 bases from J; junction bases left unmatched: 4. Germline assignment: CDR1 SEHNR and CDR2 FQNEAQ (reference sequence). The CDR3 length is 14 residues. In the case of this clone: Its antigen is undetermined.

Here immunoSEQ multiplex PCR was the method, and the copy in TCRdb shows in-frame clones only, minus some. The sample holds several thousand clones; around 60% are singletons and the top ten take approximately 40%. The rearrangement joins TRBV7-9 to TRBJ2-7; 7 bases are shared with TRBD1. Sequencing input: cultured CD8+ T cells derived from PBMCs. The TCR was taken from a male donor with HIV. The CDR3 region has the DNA TGTGCCAGCAGCTTATTGGACAGGCGCTACGAGCAGTACTTC. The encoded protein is CASSLLDRRYEQYF.